This T cell receptor beta chain was documented in a study of blood T cell repertoires in COVID-19. At the level of the study: There were acute and convalescent COVID-19 samples, and they came from the United States, Italy and Spain. Sample material is recorded as cDNA or gDNA derived from T cells, B-cell-depleted T cells, or PBMCs.

Per the study methods: Nucleated cell number was recorded as an estimate derived from reference gene primer amplification. Clones were read by immunoSEQ multiplex PCR, and TCRdb kept only the in-frame ones, dropping some. V and J calls plus clone size are reproduced from that table; the DNA served to infer D and trimming. The table includes some 160,000 clones, 80% to 90% detected once. CDR1 MDHEN and CDR2 SYDVKM come from the germline V gene. Trimming removed 2 bases from V and 4 bases from J, with 14 bases in between. The CDR3 loop spans 15 amino acids. This clonotype originated in a woman in her sixties with active COVID-19. The chain links TRBV28 to TRBJ1-2, with no clear D. The material sequenced was peripheral blood. The DNA for the CDR3 is TGTGCCAGCAGTTTAGAGGGTGCAGCACGCTATGGCTACACCTTC. This translates into CASSLEGAARYGYTF.